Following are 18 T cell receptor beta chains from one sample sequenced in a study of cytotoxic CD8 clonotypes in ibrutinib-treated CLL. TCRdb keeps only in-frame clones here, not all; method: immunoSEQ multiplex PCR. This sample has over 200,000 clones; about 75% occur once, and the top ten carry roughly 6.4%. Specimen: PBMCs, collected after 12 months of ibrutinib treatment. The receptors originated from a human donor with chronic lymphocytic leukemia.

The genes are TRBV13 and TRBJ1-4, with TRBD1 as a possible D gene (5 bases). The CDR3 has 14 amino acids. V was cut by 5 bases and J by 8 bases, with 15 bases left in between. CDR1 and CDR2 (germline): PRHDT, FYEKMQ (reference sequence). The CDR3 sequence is CASSKGAGGEKLFF. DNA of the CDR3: TGTGCCAGCAGCAAAGGGGCAGGCGGCGAAAAACTGTTTTTT.

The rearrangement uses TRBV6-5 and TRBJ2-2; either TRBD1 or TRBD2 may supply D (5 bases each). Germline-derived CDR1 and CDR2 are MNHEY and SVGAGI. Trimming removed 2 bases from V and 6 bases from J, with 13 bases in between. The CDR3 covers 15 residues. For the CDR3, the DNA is TGTGCCAGCAGTTACGAGGGGAACATCGCCGGGGAGCTGTTTTTT. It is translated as CASSYEGNIAGELFF.

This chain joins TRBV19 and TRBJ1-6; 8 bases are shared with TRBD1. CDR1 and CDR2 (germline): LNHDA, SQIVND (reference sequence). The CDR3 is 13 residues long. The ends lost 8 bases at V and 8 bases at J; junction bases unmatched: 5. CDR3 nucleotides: TGTGCCAGTCGACAGGGGAAGGATTCACCCCTCCACTTT. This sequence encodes CASRQGKDSPLHF.

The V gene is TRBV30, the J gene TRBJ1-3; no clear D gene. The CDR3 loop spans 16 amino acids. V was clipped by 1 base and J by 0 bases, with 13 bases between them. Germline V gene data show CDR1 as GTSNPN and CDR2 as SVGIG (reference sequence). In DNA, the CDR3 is TGTGCCTGGAGTGATGATCGCATAAGCTCTGGAAACACCATATATTTT. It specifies CAWSDDRISSGNTIYF.

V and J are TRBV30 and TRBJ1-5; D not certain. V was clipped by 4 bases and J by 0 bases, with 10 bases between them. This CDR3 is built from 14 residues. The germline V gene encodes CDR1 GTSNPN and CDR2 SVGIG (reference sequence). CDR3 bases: TGTGCCTGGAATGCACGTTATAGCAATCAGCCCCAGCATTTT. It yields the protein CAWNARYSNQPQHF.

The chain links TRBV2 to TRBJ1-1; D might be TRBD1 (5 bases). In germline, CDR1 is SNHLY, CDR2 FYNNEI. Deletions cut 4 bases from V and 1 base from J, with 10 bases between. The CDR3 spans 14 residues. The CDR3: CASSGGRKNTEAFF. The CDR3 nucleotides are TGTGCCAGCAGTGGGGGCAGAAAGAACACTGAAGCTTTCTTT.

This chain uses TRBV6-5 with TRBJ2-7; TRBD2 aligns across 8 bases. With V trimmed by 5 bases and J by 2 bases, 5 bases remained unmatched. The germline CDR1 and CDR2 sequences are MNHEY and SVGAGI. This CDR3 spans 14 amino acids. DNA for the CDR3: TGTGCCAGCAGTCGACTTAGCGGGGCCTACGAGCAGTACTTC. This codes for CASSRLSGAYEQYF.

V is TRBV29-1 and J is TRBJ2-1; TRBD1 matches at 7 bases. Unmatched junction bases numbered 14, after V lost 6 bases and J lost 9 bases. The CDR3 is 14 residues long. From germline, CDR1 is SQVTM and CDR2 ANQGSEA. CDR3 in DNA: TGCAGCGTGAACAGGGGTTTTAATCGTGTTGAGCAGTTCTTC. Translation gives CSVNRGFNRVEQFF.

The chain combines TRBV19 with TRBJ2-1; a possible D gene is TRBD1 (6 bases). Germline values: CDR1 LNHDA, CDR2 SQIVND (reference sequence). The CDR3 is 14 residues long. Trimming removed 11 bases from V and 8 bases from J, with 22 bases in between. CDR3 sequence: CASKQGEVGYEQFF. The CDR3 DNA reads TGTGCCTCCAAACAGGGAGAGGTTGGTTATGAGCAGTTCTTC.

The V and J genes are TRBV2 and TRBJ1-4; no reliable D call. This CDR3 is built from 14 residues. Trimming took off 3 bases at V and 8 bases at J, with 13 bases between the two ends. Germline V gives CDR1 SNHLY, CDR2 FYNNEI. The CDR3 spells CASSDDSRGEKLFF. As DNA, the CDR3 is TGTGCCAGCAGTGATGATAGCCGCGGGGAAAAACTGTTTTTT.

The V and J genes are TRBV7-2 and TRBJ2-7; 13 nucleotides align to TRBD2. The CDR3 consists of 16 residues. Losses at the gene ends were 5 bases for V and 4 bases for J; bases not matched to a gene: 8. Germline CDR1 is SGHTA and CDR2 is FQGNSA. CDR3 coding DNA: TGTGCCAGCAGCCCAGATACTAGCGGGAGGGGATACGAGCAGTACTTC. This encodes CASSPDTSGRGYEQYF.

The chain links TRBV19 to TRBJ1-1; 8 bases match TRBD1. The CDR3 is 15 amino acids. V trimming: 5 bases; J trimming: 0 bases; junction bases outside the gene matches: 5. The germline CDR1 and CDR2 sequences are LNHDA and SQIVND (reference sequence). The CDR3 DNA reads TGTGCCAGTAGTGCCCGACAGGGGATGAACACTGAAGCTTTCTTT. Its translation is CASSARQGMNTEAFF.

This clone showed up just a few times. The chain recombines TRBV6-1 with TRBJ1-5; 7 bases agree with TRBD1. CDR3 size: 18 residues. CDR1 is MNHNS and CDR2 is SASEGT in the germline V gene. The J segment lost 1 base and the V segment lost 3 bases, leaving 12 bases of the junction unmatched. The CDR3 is CASSEPFWRQGSNQPQHF. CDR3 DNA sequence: TGTGCCAGCAGTGAGCCGTTTTGGCGACAGGGCAGCAATCAGCCCCAGCATTTT.

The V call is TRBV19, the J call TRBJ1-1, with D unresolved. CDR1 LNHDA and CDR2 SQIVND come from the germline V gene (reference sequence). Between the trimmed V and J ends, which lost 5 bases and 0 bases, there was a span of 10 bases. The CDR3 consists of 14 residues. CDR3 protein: CASSVTAMNTEAFF. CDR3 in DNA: TGTGCCAGTAGTGTCACAGCCATGAACACTGAAGCTTTCTTT.

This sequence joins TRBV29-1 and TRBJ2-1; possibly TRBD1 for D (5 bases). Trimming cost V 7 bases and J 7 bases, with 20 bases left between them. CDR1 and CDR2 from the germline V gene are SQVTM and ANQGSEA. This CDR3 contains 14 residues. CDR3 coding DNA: TGCAGCGCCGTCCGGCAGGGTGGTCAGAATGAGCAGTTCTTC. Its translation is CSAVRQGGQNEQFF.

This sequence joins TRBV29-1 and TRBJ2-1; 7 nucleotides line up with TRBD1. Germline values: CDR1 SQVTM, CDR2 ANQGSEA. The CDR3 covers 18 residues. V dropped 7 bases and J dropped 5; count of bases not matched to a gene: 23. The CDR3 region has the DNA TGCAGCGCCTGGGACAGTGGGGTGGGCCTTGACGTAGACAATGAGCAGTTCTTC. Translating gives CSAWDSGVGLDVDNEQFF.

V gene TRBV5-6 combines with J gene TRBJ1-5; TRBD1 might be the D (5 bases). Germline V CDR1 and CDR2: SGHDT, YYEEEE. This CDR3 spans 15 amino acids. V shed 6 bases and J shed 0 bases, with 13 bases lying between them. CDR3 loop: CASTLGGYSNQPQHF. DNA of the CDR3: TGTGCCAGCACCCTGGGGGGATATAGCAATCAGCCCCAGCATTTT.

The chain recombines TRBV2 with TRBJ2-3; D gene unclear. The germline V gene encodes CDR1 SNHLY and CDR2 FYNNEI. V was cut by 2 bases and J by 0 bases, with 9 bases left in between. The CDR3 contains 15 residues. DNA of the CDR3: TGTGCCAGCAGTGAACCTAGGTTGAGCACAGATACGCAGTATTTT. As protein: CASSEPRLSTDTQYF.